The clone carrying this T cell receptor beta chain showed up just a few times. Antigen: not known. Time point given: newly diagnosed GD, antithyroid drugs for less than 3 months. Scientists built the TCR library using RNA that was extracted from PBMCs. This specimen comes from a study of regulatory T cells in long-lasting Graves disease. Points from the study as a whole: TRBV28, TRBJ1-2 and TRBJ2-5 were segments that persistent disease favored. Between persistent patients, a few thousand public clonotypes were shared, exceeding the roughly 940 shared between new patients.

The CDR3 sequence is 14 residues long. Trimming left V 8 bases short and J 0 bases short, with 14 bases between. Germline V lookup: CDR1 SNHLY, CDR2 FYNNEI. The TCR beta library used iRepertoire HTBI primers with Arm-PCR amplification of CDR3. TCRdb reanalysed the multiplex PCR reads using MiXCR and keeps one entry per CDR3 protein. The data show about 500,000 distinct CDR3 sequences, 9.5% to 15% seen once. These sequences were also reported in another study, on T cells in Graves' hyperthyroidism and ophthalmopathy.

The sequencing used peripheral blood mononuclear cells (PBMCs), collected at new diagnosis, from a patient treated with antithyroid drugs. This TCR was sampled from a woman in her twenties or thirties with Graves disease. The gene calls are TRBV2 and TRBJ2-7; D unclear. The CDR3 spells CASLEPWSSYEQYF. CDR3 nucleotide sequence: TGTGCCAGCCTCGAGCCGTGGAGCTCCTACGAGCAGTACTTC. Variable domain in full (rest from reference TRBV2 and TRBJ2-7): EPEVTQTPSHQVTQMGQEVILRCVPISNHLYFYWYRQILGQKVEFLVSFYNNEISEKSEIFDDQFSVERPDGSNFTLKIRSTKLEDSAMYFCASLEPWSSYEQYFGPGTRLTVT.